Listed here are 29 T cell receptor beta chains from one sample, sequenced in a study of OX40 agonist ivuxolimab in advanced cancers. Library construction relied on the immunoSEQ multiplex PCR assay. TCRdb carries this immuneACCESS record with in-frame sequences only. Its versions omit some clonotypes, under half of them owing to an unresolved V gene in the studies checked, with the rest unexplained. The sample table holds tens of thousands of clones, of which 90% to 95% were seen once. The ten biggest clones cover around 5.1% of the sample. Here the sequenced sample was CD4+ or CD8+ T cells sorted from blood, taken in a trial of the OX40 agonist ivuxolimab. All receptors derive from an adult with an advanced solid tumor such as melanoma, head and neck, liver or kidney cancer.

The chain is built from TRBV7-9 and TRBJ2-7; D gene ambiguous. The length of the CDR3 is 14 residues. V shed 0 bases and J shed 6 bases, with 12 bases lying between them. Germline values: CDR1 SEHNR, CDR2 FQNEAQ (reference sequence). The CDR3 nucleotides read TGTGCCAGCAGCTTAGCGTCTGGCTGGCGCGAGCAGTACTTC. Protein sequence: CASSLASGWREQYF. Together with reference TRBV7-9 and TRBJ2-7, the CDR3 gives the full variable domain: DTGVSQNPRHKITKRGQNVTFRCDPISEHNRLYWYRQTLGQGPEFLTYFQNEAQLEKSRLLSDRFSAERPKGSFSTLEIQRTEQGDSAMYLCASSLASGWREQYFGPGTRLTVT.

The rearrangement uses TRBV19 and TRBJ1-5; 8 bases line up with TRBD1. CDR1 and CDR2 (germline): LNHDA, SQIVND (reference sequence). With V trimmed by 5 bases and J by 2 bases, 5 bases remained unmatched. This CDR3 spans 15 amino acids. CDR3 residues: CASSSQGAGNQPQHF. CDR3 DNA: TGTGCCAGTAGTTCGCAGGGGGCGGGCAATCAGCCCCAGCATTTT. The full variable domain, rest sourced from reference TRBV19 and TRBJ1-5, is DGGITQSPKYLFRKEGQNVTLSCEQNLNHDAMYWYRQDPGQGLRLIYYSQIVNDFQKGDIAEGYSVSREKKESFPLTVTSAQKNPTAFYLCASSSQGAGNQPQHFGDGTRLSIL.

The chain joins TRBV11-2 to TRBJ2-7; tentative D call: TRBD2 (6 bases). The CDR3 contains 16 residues. Trimming removed 2 bases from V and 2 bases from J, with 16 bases in between. Germline values: CDR1 SGHAT, CDR2 FQNNGV. The CDR3 sequence is CASSLSGGPPPYEQYF. Written as DNA, the CDR3 is TGTGCCAGCAGCTTATCAGGAGGGCCCCCACCCTACGAGCAGTACTTC.

This clone has just one count. This chain links TRBV4-1 with TRBJ2-5, with 7 bases that match TRBD1. Germline loops: CDR1 MGHRA, CDR2 YSYEKL. The CDR3 has 14 residues. Trimming took 4 bases from V and 5 from J; bases not matched to a gene: 7. The CDR3 loop is CASSRTGLGETQYF. The CDR3 DNA follows: TGCGCCAGCAGCCGGACAGGCCTCGGGGAGACCCAGTACTTC.

The chain joins TRBV7-9 to TRBJ1-1; D unclear. This CDR3 comprises 8 residues. From germline, CDR1 is SEHNR and CDR2 FQNEAQ (reference sequence). The V and J ends lost 8 bases and 12 bases respectively, with 7 bases between them. In DNA form, the CDR3 reads TGTGCCAGCCCTGGAACTTTCTTT. Encoded protein: CASPGTFF.

This clone was picked up one time. The chain couples TRBV10-3 to TRBJ2-2; D is unresolved. This CDR3 has 15 residues. Germline V gene lookup returns CDR1 ENHRY and CDR2 SYGVKD. V was trimmed by 0 bases and J by 3 bases, leaving 8 bases between them. As DNA, the CDR3 is TGTGCCATCAGTGAGTCGACCGGGTACACCGGGGAGCTGTTTTTT. As protein: CAISESTGYTGELFF.

This clone came up a few times. The V gene is TRBV5-1, the J gene TRBJ2-5; possible D gene TRBD1, 6 bases. From germline, CDR1 is SGHRS and CDR2 YFSETQ. Trimming removed 4 bases at V and 4 bases at J, with 17 bases between. There are 15 residues in the CDR3. The CDR3 loop is CASSPTTRTAETQYF. CDR3 in DNA: TGCGCCAGCAGCCCAACCACAAGGACAGCAGAGACCCAGTACTTC.

The chain uses TRBV18 and TRBJ1-2; 9 positions agree with TRBD1. With 3 bases clipped from V and 6 bases from J, the junction kept 11 bases outside the gene matches. CDR3 length: 16 residues. CDR1 and CDR2 from the germline V gene are KGHSH and LQKENI. The CDR3 here is CASSPSTNRGLNGYTF. CDR3 bases: TGTGCCAGCTCACCTTCAACGAACAGGGGGCTAAATGGCTACACCTTC.

A word on this clone: The sample has other DNA sequences that encode this CDR3 too. V usage is TRBV6-5 and J usage is TRBJ2-3; 8 bases agree with TRBD2. V lost 0 bases and J lost 3; bases outside the gene matches: 2. Germline lookup yields CDR1 MNHEY and CDR2 SVGAGI. The CDR3 is 15 residues long. The CDR3 nucleotides are TGTGCCAGCAGTTACTCCGGGAGGGGGACAGATACGCAGTATTTT. It specifies CASSYSGRGTDTQYF.

The chain links TRBV6-1 to TRBJ2-1; 7 bases match TRBD2. Germline V CDR1 and CDR2: MNHNS, SASEGT. The CDR3 contains 14 residues. Trimming removed 4 bases from V and 9 bases from J; junction bases left unmatched: 9. The CDR3 here is CASSAAGVIGEQFF. The CDR3 DNA reads TGTGCCAGCAGTGCGGCGGGAGTGATAGGTGAGCAGTTCTTC.

V usage is TRBV19 and J usage is TRBJ2-1; maybe TRBD1 (6 bases). Germline V gives CDR1 LNHDA, CDR2 SQIVND (reference sequence). The CDR3 runs to 14 residues. The ends were cut back, 6 bases at V and 5 bases at J, with 14 bases in the middle. The CDR3 bases are TGTGCCAGTAGAGGGGGTTTGGCTAACAATGAGCAGTTCTTC. As protein: CASRGGLANNEQFF.

On this clone itself: Other DNA sequences in the same sample also yield this CDR3. The CDR3 DNA sequence: TGTGCCAGCTCTCCCGGACTCGCGACCGGGGAGCTGTTTTTT. Its translation: CASSPGLATGELFF. The chain joins TRBV18 to TRBJ2-2; D is possibly TRBD2 (5 bases). The germline V gene has CDR1 KGHSH and CDR2 LQKENI. The CDR3 spans 14 residues. V was pared by 6 bases and J by 5 bases, with 13 bases between. The whole variable domain, remainder taken from reference TRBV18 and TRBJ2-2, is NAGVMQNPRHLVRRRGQEARLRCSPMKGHSHVYWYRQLPEEGLKFMVYLQKENIIDESGMPKERFSAEFPKEGPSILRIQQVVRGDSAAYFCASSPGLATGELFFGEGSRLTVL.

The chain uses TRBV19 and TRBJ2-6; no firm D call. The CDR3 contains 16 residues. V was clipped by 5 bases and J by 0 bases, with 11 bases between them. Germline V CDR1 and CDR2: LNHDA, SQIVND (reference sequence). Here the CDR3 reads CASSPPRTSGANVLTF. In nucleotides, the CDR3 is TGTGCCAGTAGTCCACCGCGGACCTCTGGGGCCAACGTCCTGACTTTC.

This chain uses TRBV7-6 with TRBJ2-2; 12 bases line up with TRBD2. CDR1 is SGHVS and CDR2 is FNYEAQ in the germline V gene. Losses at the gene ends were 5 bases for V and 1 base for J; bases not matched to a gene: 5. CDR3 size: 17 residues. CDR3 nucleotides: TGTGCCAGCAGCGGTCCGGGACTAGCGGGGAACACCGGGGAGCTGTTTTTT. Its protein is CASSGPGLAGNTGELFF.

A note on this clone: The sample has other DNA sequences that encode this CDR3 too. The chain recombines TRBV11-2 with TRBJ2-7; D is unclear. Germline CDR1 is SGHAT and CDR2 is FQNNGV. V dropped 5 bases and J dropped 2 bases, with 7 bases sitting between them. The CDR3 is made up of 12 amino acids. The CDR3 DNA follows: TGTGCCAGCAGCCCAGAAACCTACGAGCAGTACTTC. Its protein product is CASSPETYEQYF.

This clone came up once. V and J are TRBV5-1 and TRBJ2-7, with D uncertain. There are 13 residues in the CDR3. Deletions cut 1 base from V and 5 bases from J, with 10 bases between. Germline V gene data show CDR1 as SGHRS and CDR2 as YFSETQ. For the CDR3, the DNA is TGCGCCAGCAGCTTGCTGGGGTTCGACGAGCAGTACTTC. Protein: CASSLLGFDEQYF.

CDR3 DNA sequence: TGTGCCAGCAGCAACGGACAGGGGAGGGTCCAGCCCCAGCATTTT. As protein: CASSNGQGRVQPQHF. The chain is built from TRBV5-6 and TRBJ1-5; 9 nucleotides match TRBD1. CDR3 length: 15 residues. V shed 4 bases, J shed 7 bases, and the junction held 9 bases outside the gene matches. Looked up from germline, CDR1 is SGHDT and CDR2 is YYEEEE.

The CDR3 DNA sequence: TGTGCCAGCACCTGGCGATCCCCCGCGTCCGGGGAGCTGTTTTTT. Its translation is CASTWRSPASGELFF. The chain joins TRBV7-8 to TRBJ2-2; D unresolved. The CDR3 extends over 15 amino acids. V was trimmed by 7 bases and J by 6 bases, leaving 18 bases between them. Germline lookup yields CDR1 SGHVS and CDR2 FQNEAQ.

This clone is a singleton in its sample. The chain joins TRBV9 to TRBJ2-5; no clear D. The CDR3 length is 13 residues. Deletions cut 4 bases from V and 4 bases from J, with 11 bases between. In germline, CDR1 is SGDLS, CDR2 YYNGEE. The CDR3 spells CASSLGGLETQYF. DNA of the CDR3: TGTGCCAGCAGCTTAGGTGGATTAGAGACCCAGTACTTC.

This clone was seen just once. V usage is TRBV2 and J usage is TRBJ2-2, with D tentatively TRBD2 (6 bases). This CDR3 contains 15 residues. Deletions cut 7 bases from V and 4 bases from J, with 16 bases between. Germline V gene lookup returns CDR1 SNHLY and CDR2 FYNNEI. The CDR3 DNA sequence: TGTGCCAGCACTACCTCACGGGGGTTCACCGGGGAGCTGTTTTTT. Amino acids: CASTTSRGFTGELFF.

The J gene is TRBJ2-2, the V gene TRBV19; D gene unclear. The CDR3 has 14 residues. V lost 6 bases, J lost 3 bases, and 11 bases lay in between. Germline-derived CDR1 and CDR2 are LNHDA and SQIVND (reference sequence). This chain's CDR3 is CASRGISYTGELFF. The CDR3, as DNA: TGTGCCAGTAGGGGGATCAGCTACACCGGGGAGCTGTTTTTT.

The chain combines TRBV19 with TRBJ1-5, with unresolved D. Trimming took off 3 bases at V and 4 bases at J, with 7 bases between the two ends. The CDR3 has 13 amino acids. Germline V gene data show CDR1 as LNHDA and CDR2 as SQIVND (reference sequence). CDR3 amino acids: CASSITDNQPQHF. The DNA of the CDR3 is TGTGCCAGTAGTATCACGGATAATCAGCCCCAGCATTTT. The whole variable domain, filled in from reference TRBV19 and TRBJ1-5, reads DGGITQSPKYLFRKEGQNVTLSCEQNLNHDAMYWYRQDPGQGLRLIYYSQIVNDFQKGDIAEGYSVSREKKESFPLTVTSAQKNPTAFYLCASSITDNQPQHFGDGTRLSIL.

The chain carries TRBV2 and TRBJ1-3; D unclear. The V end was cut by 5 bases, the J end by 0 bases, with 5 bases between. The CDR3 is 13 amino acids. Germline values: CDR1 SNHLY, CDR2 FYNNEI. The CDR3 here is CASSQSSGNTIYF. CDR3 sequence (DNA): TGTGCCAGCAGTCAGAGCTCTGGAAACACCATATATTTT.

The V and J genes are TRBV7-9 and TRBJ2-1; TRBD1 matches 10 bases. The CDR3 sequence is 15 residues long. The junction had 1 base not matched to a gene; V was cut back by 3 bases and J by 2 bases. Germline V gene lookup returns CDR1 SEHNR and CDR2 FQNEAQ (reference sequence). DNA for the CDR3: TGTGCCAGCAGCTTTGGGACAGGGGCCTACAATGAGCAGTTCTTC. This gives the protein CASSFGTGAYNEQFF. Combining the CDR3 with reference TRBV7-9 and TRBJ2-1 gives the whole variable domain DTGVSQNPRHKITKRGQNVTFRCDPISEHNRLYWYRQTLGQGPEFLTYFQNEAQLEKSRLLSDRFSAERPKGSFSTLEIQRTEQGDSAMYLCASSFGTGAYNEQFFGPGTRLTVL.

The chain links TRBV30 to TRBJ2-3; 13 nucleotides agree with TRBD2. This CDR3 has 15 residues. The germline CDR1 and CDR2 sequences are GTSNPN and SVGIG (reference sequence). J gave up 6 bases and V 0 bases, and 3 bases lay outside the gene matches. The CDR3 protein is CAWSVGLAGSDTQYF. The CDR3 DNA reads TGTGCCTGGAGTGTGGGACTAGCGGGATCCGATACGCAGTATTTT.

This chain uses TRBV28 with TRBJ2-7, with D uncertain. With 2 bases removed from V and 7 bases from J, the gap between germline ends came to 15 bases. This CDR3 is built from 14 residues. Germline assignment: CDR1 MDHEN and CDR2 SYDVKM. As DNA, the CDR3 is TGTGCCAGCAGTTTAGTAGGAAGAGCCCGGGAGCAGTACTTC. Translated, it gives CASSLVGRAREQYF. Full variable domain (missing parts from reference TRBV28 and TRBJ2-7): DVKVTQSSRYLVKRTGEKVFLECVQDMDHENMFWYRQDPGLGLRLIYFSYDVKMKEKGDIPEGYSVSREKKERFSLILESASTNQTSMYLCASSLVGRAREQYFGPGTRLTVT.

The chain carries TRBV28 and TRBJ2-1; 10 nucleotides align to TRBD1. Germline CDR1 is MDHEN and CDR2 is SYDVKM. V dropped 6 bases and J dropped 10; count of bases not matched to a gene: 6. The CDR3 totals 13 residues. This CDR3 reads CASRRQGAGEQFF. The CDR3, as DNA: TGTGCCAGCAGAAGACAGGGGGCAGGGGAGCAGTTCTTC.

The chain employs TRBV9 and TRBJ1-4; D gene uncertain. CDR1 SGDLS and CDR2 YYNGEE come from the germline V gene. The CDR3 has 12 amino acids. Trimming cost V 5 bases and J 10 bases, with 12 bases left between them. CDR3 in DNA: TGTGCCAGCAGAGGCTACGGTGGAAAACTGTTTTTT. Its translation: CASRGYGGKLFF.

J is TRBJ2-1 and V is TRBV27; 9 bases align to TRBD2. In germline, CDR1 is MNHEY, CDR2 SMNVEV (reference sequence). CDR3 length: 16 residues. V was clipped by 5 bases and J by 4 bases; unmatched bases: 9. DNA for the CDR3: TGTGCCAGCAGTCCCTGGGGAGCGGGAGGATACAATGAGCAGTTCTTC. It codes for CASSPWGAGGYNEQFF.